This T cell receptor beta chain was recovered during a study of identical twins listed by TCRdb under 2016. For context, the study as a whole: TCR alpha and beta repertoires from monozygotic twins, unrelated adults of various ages and cord blood were deep-sequenced to test whether fetal clonotypes persist. Replicate twin experiments were performed at different times using different library preparation protocols to rule out contamination. Overall study results and their limits: Fewer insertions were carried by abundant cord blood beta clonotypes, a similar but weaker trend appeared in young adult naive repertoires, and no such trend appeared in memory repertoires. A weaker excess of twin sharing was found in beta out-of-frame sequences because the signal-to-noise ratio was lowered by fewer shared sequences. Because the same donors could not be followed over many years, conclusions were based on cross-sectional statistical analysis. Compared with coincidental sharing between unrelated individuals, an excess of low generation-probability sequences was observed among out-of-frame TCR alpha sequences shared between twins. In monozygotic twins, out-of-frame TCR alpha sharing was systematically underestimated by recombination models, although the models agreed with sharing between unrelated individuals. Zero-insertion analyses could be partly confounded by invariant T cells such as MAIT and iNKT, though diverse VJ usage argued against such confounding for most clonotypes.

Via the germline V gene, CDR1 is KGHDR and CDR2 SFDVKD. The CDR3 contains 15 residues, cysteine and phenylalanine counted. Kept here is only the CDR3 DNA, which spans 45 bases and is read in frame from base 1. V was cut back by 3 bases and J by 0 bases, leaving a gap of 9 bases between them. Every donor in the study was a healthy Caucasian. The twin cohort consisted of three pairs of female monozygotic twins, all aged about 18 to 29 years. CD4+ and CD8+ T cell populations were isolated with positive isolation kits from Invitrogen. Concerning this clonotype: This receptor's antigen is unknown. Per-base qualities were not stored, and no clone one base away is much larger.

Library preparation was by 5' RACE. The instrument given in TCRdb is Illumina HiSeq 2000. A universal primer binding site was added through template switching, and the final cDNA carried a unique molecular identifier so that TCR cDNA molecules could be counted accurately. Specific primers in the conserved constant-segment region were used to synthesize first-strand cDNA for TCR alpha and beta chains. Each cDNA library was double barcoded, with a SMART-Mk sample barcode plus Illumina barcodes, to control for contamination. TruSeq adapter sequences along with Illumina sample barcodes were introduced in two successive PCR steps. TCR alpha and beta cDNA libraries were sequenced on the Illumina HiSeq platform with custom primers. The original pipeline was this. MiGEC was used to process raw reads and extract unique molecular identifiers, and MiXCR was used to find CDR3 positions. For each individual, recombination models were inferred using an EM algorithm with the repgenHMM and IGoR tools. Shared clonotypes were analyzed with the tcR package in R, and sharing was normalized by the product of cloneset sizes. Out-of-frame nonproductive sequences were analyzed to study raw recombination free of thymic and clonal selection effects. The public sequencing data were trimmed at Q25 with fastp and processed into clonotypes with MiXCR by TCRdb, which kept only in-frame beta chains. One record per CDR3 amino acid sequence lists the most common genes and DNA. These V and J calls derive from TCRdb rather than the authors' analysis. The sample table shows about 530,000 distinct CDR3 sequences, and 20% to 25% are seen once. The biggest ten clones account for around 0.5% of the sample.

This same sample was also part of a study on yellow fever vaccine responses in identical twins. From the second report: According to the authors, the vaccine-induced T cell response in identical twins seemed to be partly convergent and partly specific to each individual. In identical twins, the study followed T cell clones that responded to the vaccine with precision.

This TCR derives from a woman younger than 35 in good health. Recombination joined TRBV24-1 with TRBJ2-3; TRBD1 is a weak D gene call, 6 bases matching. The sample was CD4+ T cells sorted from blood. The CDR3 corresponds to CATSDNTGSTDTQYF. The DNA reads as follows: TGTGCCACCAGTGATAACACAGGGAGCACAGATACGCAGTATTTT.